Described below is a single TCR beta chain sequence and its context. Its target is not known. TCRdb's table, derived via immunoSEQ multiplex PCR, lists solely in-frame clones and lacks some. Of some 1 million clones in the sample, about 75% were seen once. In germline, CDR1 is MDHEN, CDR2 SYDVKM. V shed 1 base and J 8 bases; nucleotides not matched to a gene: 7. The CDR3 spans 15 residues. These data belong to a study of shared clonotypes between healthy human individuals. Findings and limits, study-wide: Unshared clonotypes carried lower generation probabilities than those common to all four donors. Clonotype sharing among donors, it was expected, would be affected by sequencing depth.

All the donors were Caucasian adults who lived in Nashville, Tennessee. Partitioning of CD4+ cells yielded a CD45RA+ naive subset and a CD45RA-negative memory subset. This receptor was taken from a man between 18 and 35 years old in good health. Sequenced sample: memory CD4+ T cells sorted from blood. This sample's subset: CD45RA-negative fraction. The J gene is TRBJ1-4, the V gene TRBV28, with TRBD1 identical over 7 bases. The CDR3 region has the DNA TGTGCCAGCAGTTTATCCCAGGGGGTGGGAGAAAAACTGTTTTTT. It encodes CASSLSQGVGEKLFF. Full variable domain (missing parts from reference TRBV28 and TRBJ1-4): DVKVTQSSRYLVKRTGEKVFLECVQDMDHENMFWYRQDPGLGLRLIYFSYDVKMKEKGDIPEGYSVSREKKERFSLILESASTNQTSMYLCASSLSQGVGEKLFFGSGTQLSVL.